Reported below is one T cell receptor beta chain. The antigen it recognizes is unknown. Per-base quality was not reported, and no clone a single base away is much larger than it. Adults with ileal or ileocolonic Crohn's disease and an indication for ileocolonic resection were eligible for inclusion. Before DNA extraction, whole ileal mucosal biopsies were kept frozen at -80 degrees C. Genomic DNA was extracted from frozen whole biopsies with a TRizol-based method and quantified on a NanoDrop 2000 spectrophotometer. The data derive from a study of T cell repertoires in ileal Crohn's disease (dated by TCRdb to 2018 to 2020). In terms of the full investigation: At the time of surgery, 35% to 40% of patients were active smokers, and the median duration of disease was around eight years. Roughly half of the patients were given postoperative therapy, with 15 to 20 on anti-TNF agents and 10 to 12 on thiopurines. A total of roughly 150 mucosal samples from approximately 57 patients were sequenced, collected from several sites on the surgical specimen and at postoperative endoscopy. Endoscopic postoperative recurrence was defined by a Rutgeerts score above i0. Every patient underwent surgery because of a complication, which was stricturing disease in approximately 60% and penetrating disease in around 39%. Running in parallel with the study was a multicentre cohort set up to find predictors of early endoscopic recurrence following ileocolonic resection. A prospective multicentre cohort supplied the 50 to 70 Crohn's disease patients whose TCR repertoires were analysed.

The study at large found these results: Only a subgroup of patients, of unstated size, had their mucosal CD4 and CD8 T cells sorted and sequenced. Endoscopic recurrence was found to be associated with higher high-frequency clone percentages at surgery, and recurrence was observed in all patients with clonality above 26.8% (18/57). Sorted CD8 T cells carried more high-frequency clones than CD4 T cells, suggesting mucosal expansions were mainly CD8. A significantly higher proportion of clonal expansions was observed in active smokers at surgery than in non-smokers (approximately 26% vs 20%, p=0.02).

Roughly 500 nanograms of biopsy DNA per sample were submitted for commercial TCRB immunosequencing. Adaptive Biotechnology amplified CDR3 regions from genomic DNA with a two-step multiplex PCR that controlled for amplification bias. In the first PCR, primers covered every V and J gene segment, and in the second PCR, barcodes and Illumina adapters were added. CDR3 libraries were sequenced on an Illumina instrument. In the original analysis: Analysis combined the vendor-provided pipelines with custom analysis of raw data in R/Bioconductor under R version 3.3.0. Clonality, which ranges from 0 to 1, was calculated as the inverse of the normalised Shannon entropy across all productive clones. The repertoire share taken up by the top 100 clones defined high-frequency clones, and only clones that passed a 95% confidence test were kept. The Simpson index measured repertoire diversity, and the Morisita-Horn index measured overlap between samples. TCRdb's version of the immuneACCESS table is confined to in-frame rearrangements and falls short of the full clone set. An unresolved V gene accounts for under half of the shortfall where checked; the remainder is of unknown origin. The DNA was the basis for D and trimming; V, J and clone size are from that table. The sample table records some 30,000 clones; 80% to 90% of these occur just once. Around 5.5% of the sample lies in the top ten.

The germline V gene provides CDR1 KGHSH and CDR2 LQKENI. The CDR3, cysteine through phenylalanine, is 13 amino acids long. Kept here is only the CDR3 DNA, which spans 39 bases and is read in frame from base 1. The trim is 0 bases for V and 6 bases for J, with a gap of 6 bases between the germline ends. This chain joins TRBV18 to TRBJ2-1, with no reliable assignment of the D segment. The specimen was ileal tissue. The origin of this receptor is an adult with Crohn's disease. The CDR3 protein is CASSPPSSNEQFF. The DNA is as follows: TGTGCCAGCTCACCACCGTCTAGCAATGAGCAGTTCTTC.